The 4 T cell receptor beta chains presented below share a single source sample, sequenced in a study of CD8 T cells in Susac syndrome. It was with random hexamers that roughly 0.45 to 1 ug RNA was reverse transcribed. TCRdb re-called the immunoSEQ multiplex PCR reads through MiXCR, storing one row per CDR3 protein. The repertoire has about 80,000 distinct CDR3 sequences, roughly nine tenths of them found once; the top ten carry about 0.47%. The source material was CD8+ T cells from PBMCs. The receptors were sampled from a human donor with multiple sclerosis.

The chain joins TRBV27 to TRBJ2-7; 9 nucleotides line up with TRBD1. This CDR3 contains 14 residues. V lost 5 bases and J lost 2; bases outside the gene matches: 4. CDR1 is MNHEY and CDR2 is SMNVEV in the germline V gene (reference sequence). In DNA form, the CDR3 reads TGTGCCAGCAGTATTGGACAGGGGCCCTACGAGCAGTACTTC. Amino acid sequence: CASSIGQGPYEQYF.

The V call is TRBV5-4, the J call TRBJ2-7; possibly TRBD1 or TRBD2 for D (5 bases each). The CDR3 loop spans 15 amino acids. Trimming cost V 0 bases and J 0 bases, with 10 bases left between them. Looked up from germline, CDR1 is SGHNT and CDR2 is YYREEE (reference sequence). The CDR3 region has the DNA TGTGCCAGCAGCTTGGGTCGGGACGGCTCCTACGAGCAGTACTTC. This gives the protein CASSLGRDGSYEQYF. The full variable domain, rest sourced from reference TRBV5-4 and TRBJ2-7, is ETGVTQSPTHLIKTRGQQVTLRCSSQSGHNTVSWYQQALGQGPQFIFQYYREEENGRGNFPPRFSGLQFPNYSSELNVNALELDDSALYLCASSLGRDGSYEQYFGPGTRLTVT.

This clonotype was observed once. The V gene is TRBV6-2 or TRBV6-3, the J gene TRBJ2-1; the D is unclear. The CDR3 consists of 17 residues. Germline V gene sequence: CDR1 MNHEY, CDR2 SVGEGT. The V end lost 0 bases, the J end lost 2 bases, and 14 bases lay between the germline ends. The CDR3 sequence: CASSYSTLTRPYNEQFF. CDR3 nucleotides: TGTGCCAGCAGTTACTCGACGCTCACTCGACCCTACAATGAGCAGTTCTTC.

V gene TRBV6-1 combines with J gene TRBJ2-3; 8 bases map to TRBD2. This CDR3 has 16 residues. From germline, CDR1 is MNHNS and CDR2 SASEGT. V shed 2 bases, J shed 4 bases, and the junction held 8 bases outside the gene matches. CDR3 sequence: CASSESRGGSADTQYF. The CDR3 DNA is TGTGCCAGCAGTGAATCGCGCGGGGGGTCTGCAGATACGCAGTATTTT.